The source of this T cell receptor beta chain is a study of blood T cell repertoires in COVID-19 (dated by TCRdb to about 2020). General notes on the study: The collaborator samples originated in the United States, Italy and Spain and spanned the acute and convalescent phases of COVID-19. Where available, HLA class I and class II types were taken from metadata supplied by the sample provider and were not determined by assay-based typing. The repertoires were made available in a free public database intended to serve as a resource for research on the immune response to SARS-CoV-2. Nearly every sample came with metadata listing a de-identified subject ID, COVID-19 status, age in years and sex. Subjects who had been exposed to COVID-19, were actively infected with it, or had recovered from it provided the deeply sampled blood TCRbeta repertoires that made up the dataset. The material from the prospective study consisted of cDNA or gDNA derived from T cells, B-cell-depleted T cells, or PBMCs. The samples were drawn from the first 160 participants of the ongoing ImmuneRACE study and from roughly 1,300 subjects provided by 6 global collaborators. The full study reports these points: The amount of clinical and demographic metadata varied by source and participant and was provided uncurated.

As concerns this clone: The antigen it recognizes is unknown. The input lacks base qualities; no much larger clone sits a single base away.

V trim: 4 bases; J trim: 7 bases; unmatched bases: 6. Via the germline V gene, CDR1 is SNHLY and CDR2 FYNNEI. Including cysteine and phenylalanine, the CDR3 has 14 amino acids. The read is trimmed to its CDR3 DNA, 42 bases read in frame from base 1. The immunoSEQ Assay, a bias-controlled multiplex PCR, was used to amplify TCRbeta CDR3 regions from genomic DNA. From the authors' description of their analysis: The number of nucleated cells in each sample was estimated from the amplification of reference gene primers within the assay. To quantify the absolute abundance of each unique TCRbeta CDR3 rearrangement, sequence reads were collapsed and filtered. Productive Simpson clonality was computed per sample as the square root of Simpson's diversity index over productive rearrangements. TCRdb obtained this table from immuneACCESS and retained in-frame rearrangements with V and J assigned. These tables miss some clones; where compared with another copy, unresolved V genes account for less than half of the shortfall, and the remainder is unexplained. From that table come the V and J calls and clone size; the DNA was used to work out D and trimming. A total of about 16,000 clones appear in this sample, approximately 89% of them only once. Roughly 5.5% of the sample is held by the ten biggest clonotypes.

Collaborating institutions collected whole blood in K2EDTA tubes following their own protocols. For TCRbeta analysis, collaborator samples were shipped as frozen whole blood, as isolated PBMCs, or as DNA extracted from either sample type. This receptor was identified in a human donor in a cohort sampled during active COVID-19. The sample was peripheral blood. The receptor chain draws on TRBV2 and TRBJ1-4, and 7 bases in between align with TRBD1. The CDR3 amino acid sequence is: CASSVRQGSEKLFF. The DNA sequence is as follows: TGTGCCAGCAGTGTTAGACAGGGAAGTGAAAAACTGTTTTTT.